This T cell receptor beta chain was identified during a study of blood T cell repertoires in COVID-19. This clone was seen a few times. Clones were sequenced by immunoSEQ multiplex PCR, and TCRdb holds only the in-frame ones, with some missing. This repertoire shows some 320,000 clones, 90% found once; its top ten account for 2.6%. V lost 5 bases, J lost 7 bases, and 18 bases lay in between. This CDR3 is 14 amino acids long. Germline V gene data show CDR1 as SQVTM and CDR2 as ANQGSEA. The chain links TRBV29-1 to TRBJ1-5, with D possibly being TRBD1 (6 bases). The sequenced material came from PBMCs or T cells enriched from blood (not recorded which). This receptor was obtained from a man between 60 and 70 years old who had recovered from COVID-19. As DNA, the CDR3 is TGCAGCGTTTCGGACAGTCCTTTTGGGCAGCCCCAGCATTTT. Its protein is CSVSDSPFGQPQHF.